This is a list of T cell receptor beta chains from one sample in a study of T cell responses to AZD1222 COVID-19 vaccine. The assay was immunoSEQ multiplex PCR, and TCRdb's table has in-frame clones only and misses some. This sample has 95,000 to 130,000 clones, with roughly 92% found just once. Sample: peripheral blood, taken 28 days after the second AZD1222 dose. The receptors here all came from an adult who received the AZD1222 COVID-19 vaccine. CDR3s include the opening cysteine and the closing phenylalanine or tryptophan. Fields, in order: CDR3 DNA, CDR3 protein, D gene, clone size, J gene, V gene. The D gene is left open where the match is weak. Size tells how often a clone was seen (once, few, many) or the class of an expanded clone, and some rows leave it out.

CDR3nt: TGTGCCAGCATCGTACAGGGAGGCGAGACCCAGTACTTC
CDR3aa: CASIVQGGETQYF
d_gene: -
abundance: -
j_gene: TRBJ2-5
v_gene: TRBV28

CDR3nt: TGCGCCAGCAGTTTTTCAGCGGGCTATGGCTACACCTTC
CDR3aa: CASSFSAGYGYTF
d_gene: -
abundance: -
j_gene: TRBJ1-2
v_gene: TRBV10-1

CDR3nt: TGTGCCAGTAGCGGAGAACTAGAGACCCAGTACTTC
CDR3aa: CASSGELETQYF
d_gene: -
abundance: -
j_gene: TRBJ2-5
v_gene: TRBV12-3/TRBV12-4

CDR3nt: TGTGCCAGCAGCTCCTACACTGAAGCTTTCTTT
CDR3aa: CASSSYTEAFF
d_gene: -
abundance: -
j_gene: TRBJ1-1
v_gene: TRBV7-9

CDR3nt: TGTGCCAGCAGTTTATCGGGGGCCGCATGGGAGACCCAGTACTTC
CDR3aa: CASSLSGAAWETQYF
d_gene: -
abundance: -
j_gene: TRBJ2-5
v_gene: TRBV27

CDR3nt: TGTGCCAGCAGGGAAACAGGCATCTCTGGAAACACCATATATTTT
CDR3aa: CASRETGISGNTIYF
d_gene: -
abundance: -
j_gene: TRBJ1-3
v_gene: TRBV28

CDR3nt: TGTGCCAGCAGTTTAGTAGCGGGACTGAACACCGGGGAGCTGTTTTTT
CDR3aa: CASSLVAGLNTGELFF
d_gene: TRBD2
abundance: -
j_gene: TRBJ2-2
v_gene: TRBV27

CDR3nt: TGTGCCAGCAGCCAACACAGGGATCTCGCTTTTGAAAAACTGTTTTTT
CDR3aa: CASSQHRDLAFEKLFF
d_gene: -
abundance: -
j_gene: TRBJ1-4
v_gene: TRBV4-2

CDR3nt: TGCGCCAGCAGCCAAGATCCCGAGAACTACAATGAGCAGTTCTTC
CDR3aa: CASSQDPENYNEQFF
d_gene: -
abundance: -
j_gene: TRBJ2-1
v_gene: TRBV4-1

CDR3nt: TGTGCCAGCAGTTTATATAACAGGGGAAATTCACCCCTCCACTTT
CDR3aa: CASSLYNRGNSPLHF
d_gene: TRBD1
abundance: -
j_gene: TRBJ1-6
v_gene: TRBV27

CDR3nt: TGTGCCAGCAGCTTGATAAGGGACAGGTTAGGGGAGACCCAGTACTTC
CDR3aa: CASSLIRDRLGETQYF
d_gene: TRBD1
abundance: once
j_gene: TRBJ2-5
v_gene: TRBV5-6

CDR3nt: TGTGCCAGTACTCCCCAAGGAGCGGGAGAGCACGAGCAGTACTTC
CDR3aa: CASTPQGAGEHEQYF
d_gene: TRBD2
abundance: -
j_gene: TRBJ2-7
v_gene: TRBV19

CDR3nt: TGCGCCAGCACCCCTGAGGACAGGAGGGCCTATGGCTACACCTTC
CDR3aa: CASTPEDRRAYGYTF
d_gene: TRBD1
abundance: few
j_gene: TRBJ1-2
v_gene: TRBV5-1

CDR3nt: TGTGCCAGCTCACGGGACCACTACGAGCAGTACTTC
CDR3aa: CASSRDHYEQYF
d_gene: -
abundance: -
j_gene: TRBJ2-7
v_gene: TRBV18

CDR3nt: TGTGCCAGCAGTTTGTCGGGAAATACGCAGTATTTT
CDR3aa: CASSLSGNTQYF
d_gene: -
abundance: -
j_gene: TRBJ2-3
v_gene: TRBV28

CDR3nt: TGTGCCAGCAGCCAACTAACTTACAATGAGCAGTTCTTC
CDR3aa: CASSQLTYNEQFF
d_gene: -
abundance: -
j_gene: TRBJ2-1
v_gene: TRBV3-1/TRBV3-2

CDR3nt: TGTGCCTGGAGTGTCTACAAGAGAGAGACCCAGTACTTC
CDR3aa: CAWSVYKRETQYF
d_gene: -
abundance: -
j_gene: TRBJ2-5
v_gene: TRBV30

CDR3nt: TGTGCCAGCAGCTCACTAGCGGCCCTGAATATGTGGAATGAGCAGTTCTTC
CDR3aa: CASSSLAALNMWNEQFF
d_gene: TRBD2
abundance: -
j_gene: TRBJ2-1
v_gene: TRBV11-2

CDR3nt: TGTGCCAGCAGTTTATTGAGCTCCTACAATGAGCAGTTCTTC
CDR3aa: CASSLLSSYNEQFF
d_gene: -
abundance: -
j_gene: TRBJ2-1
v_gene: TRBV27

CDR3nt: TGTGCCTGGGTTAGCGGGAGAGGGAACGAGCAGTACTTC
CDR3aa: CAWVSGRGNEQYF
d_gene: TRBD2
abundance: -
j_gene: TRBJ2-7
v_gene: TRBV30

CDR3nt: TGCGCCAGCAGCTATAAAGGACAGGGGGGGTACGAGCAGTACTTC
CDR3aa: CASSYKGQGGYEQYF
d_gene: TRBD1
abundance: -
j_gene: TRBJ2-7
v_gene: TRBV5-1

CDR3nt: TGTGCCAGCAGCCTCTCCGGGGCGGAGACCCAGTACTTC
CDR3aa: CASSLSGAETQYF
d_gene: -
abundance: -
j_gene: TRBJ2-5
v_gene: TRBV5-6

CDR3nt: TGCGCCAGCAGCTTGAATATCAGGGAGGACAGACCCTTCTCCTACAATGAGCAGTTCTTC
CDR3aa: CASSLNIREDRPFSYNEQFF
d_gene: -
abundance: -
j_gene: TRBJ2-1
v_gene: TRBV5-1

CDR3nt: TGCGCCAGCAGGGACGGGAGGACCTACGAGCAGTACTTC
CDR3aa: CASRDGRTYEQYF
d_gene: TRBD2
abundance: -
j_gene: TRBJ2-7
v_gene: TRBV10-2

CDR3nt: TGTGCCAGCAGCCAATCGCTGACTAGCGACTCCTACAATGAGCAGTTCTTC
CDR3aa: CASSQSLTSDSYNEQFF
d_gene: TRBD2
abundance: once
j_gene: TRBJ2-1
v_gene: TRBV16

CDR3nt: TGTGCCAGCAGACCGGGACGTCTTTCCGAGCAGTACTTC
CDR3aa: CASRPGRLSEQYF
d_gene: -
abundance: -
j_gene: TRBJ2-7
v_gene: TRBV27

CDR3nt: TGTGCCAGCAGCCAAGAACCCGGGGGGAGCTCCTACAATGAGCAGTTCTTC
CDR3aa: CASSQEPGGSSYNEQFF
d_gene: TRBD2
abundance: -
j_gene: TRBJ2-1
v_gene: TRBV4-2